The sequence of this TCR beta chain was determined in a study of monozygotic twins with inflammatory bowel disease. General study points: Similarity of repertoires did not differ between concordant and discordant twins, possibly from limited power. It was in IBD patients that TCRbeta diversity (inverse Simpson) was lower than in healthy co-twins.

Used for each TCR library was around 3.5 ug of total RNA. A 6-nucleotide sample barcode was carried by the UMIs, which template switching added. With the 5' RACE reads reprocessed, TCRdb shows one record per CDR3 protein and no DNA. This sample's clone table lists approximately 160,000 distinct CDR3 sequences. This CDR3 is 16 amino acids long. The germline V gene has CDR1 GTSNPN and CDR2 SVGIG (reference sequence). To note about this clonotype: Its target is not known.

The sequencing input was blood. The TCR comes from a human donor with ulcerative colitis or Crohn's disease, or a healthy co-twin of an affected twin (not recorded which). The V and J genes are TRBV30 and TRBJ2-1; TCRdb reports TRBD1, a call that lacks DNA to check it against. CDR3: CAWKHGGLAPYNEQFF.